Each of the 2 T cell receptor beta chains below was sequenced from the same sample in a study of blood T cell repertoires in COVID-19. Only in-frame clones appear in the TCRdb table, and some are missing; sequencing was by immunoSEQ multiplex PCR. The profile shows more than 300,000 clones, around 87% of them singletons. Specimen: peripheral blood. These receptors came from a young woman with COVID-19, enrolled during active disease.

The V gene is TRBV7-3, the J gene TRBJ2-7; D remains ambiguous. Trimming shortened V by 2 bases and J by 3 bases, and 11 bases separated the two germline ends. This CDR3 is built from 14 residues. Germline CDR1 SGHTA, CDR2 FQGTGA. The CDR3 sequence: CASSLLSSGYEQYF. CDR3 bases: TGTGCCAGCAGCTTATTATCGTCAGGCTACGAGCAGTACTTC.

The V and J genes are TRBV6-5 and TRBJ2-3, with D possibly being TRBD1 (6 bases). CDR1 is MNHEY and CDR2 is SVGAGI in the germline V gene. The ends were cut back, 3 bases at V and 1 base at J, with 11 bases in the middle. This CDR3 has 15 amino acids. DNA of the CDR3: TGTGCCAGCAGTTATCAGGGGTCGGGCACAGATACGCAGTATTTT. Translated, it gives CASSYQGSGTDTQYF.